What follows describes a single TCR beta chain. The sample originates from a study of blood T cell repertoires in COVID-19. Study summary: Sites across the United States, Italy and Spain contributed samples from acute and convalescent COVID-19. Sample material is recorded as cDNA or gDNA derived from T cells, B-cell-depleted T cells, or PBMCs.

In the study's own analysis: Estimation of nucleated cell counts was performed using reference gene primer amplification. Libraries were prepared by immunoSEQ multiplex PCR; TCRdb keeps only in-frame clonotypes and omits some of them. V, J and clone size are those of that table, while D and trimming were read from the DNA. Of roughly 250,000 clones listed, 70% to 90% were seen once; the top ten hold 2% to 2.5%. V gave up 2 bases and J gave up 9 bases, with 11 bases separating them. This CDR3 has 13 amino acids. Germline CDR1 and CDR2: MNHEY and SVGAGI. J is TRBJ2-1 and V is TRBV6-5; D is perhaps TRBD2 (5 bases). The sequencing sample was made of peripheral blood. The receptor was derived from a woman aged 40 to 50 who had recovered from COVID-19. The CDR3 loop is CASSYDLGGEQFF. CDR3 DNA: TGTGCCAGCAGTTACGACCTAGGAGGTGAGCAGTTCTTC.